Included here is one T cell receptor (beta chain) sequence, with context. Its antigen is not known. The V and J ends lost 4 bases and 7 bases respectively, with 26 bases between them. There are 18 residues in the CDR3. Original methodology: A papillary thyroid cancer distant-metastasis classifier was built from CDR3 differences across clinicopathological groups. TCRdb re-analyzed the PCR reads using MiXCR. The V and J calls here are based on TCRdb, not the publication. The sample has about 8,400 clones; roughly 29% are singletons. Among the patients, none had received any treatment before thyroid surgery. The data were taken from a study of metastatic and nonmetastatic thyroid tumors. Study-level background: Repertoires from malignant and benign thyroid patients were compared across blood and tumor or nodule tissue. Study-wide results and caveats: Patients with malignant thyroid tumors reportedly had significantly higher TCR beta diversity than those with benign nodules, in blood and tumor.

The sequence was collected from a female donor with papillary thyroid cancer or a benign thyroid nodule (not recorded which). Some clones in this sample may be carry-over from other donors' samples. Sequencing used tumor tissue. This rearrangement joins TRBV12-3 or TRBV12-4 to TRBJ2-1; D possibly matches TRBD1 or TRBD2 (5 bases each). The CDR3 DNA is TGTGCCAGCAGTTGCCGGGGCAGGGCTCGTAGTGGTGTGAATGAGCAGTTCTTC. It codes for CASSCRGRARSGVNEQFF.